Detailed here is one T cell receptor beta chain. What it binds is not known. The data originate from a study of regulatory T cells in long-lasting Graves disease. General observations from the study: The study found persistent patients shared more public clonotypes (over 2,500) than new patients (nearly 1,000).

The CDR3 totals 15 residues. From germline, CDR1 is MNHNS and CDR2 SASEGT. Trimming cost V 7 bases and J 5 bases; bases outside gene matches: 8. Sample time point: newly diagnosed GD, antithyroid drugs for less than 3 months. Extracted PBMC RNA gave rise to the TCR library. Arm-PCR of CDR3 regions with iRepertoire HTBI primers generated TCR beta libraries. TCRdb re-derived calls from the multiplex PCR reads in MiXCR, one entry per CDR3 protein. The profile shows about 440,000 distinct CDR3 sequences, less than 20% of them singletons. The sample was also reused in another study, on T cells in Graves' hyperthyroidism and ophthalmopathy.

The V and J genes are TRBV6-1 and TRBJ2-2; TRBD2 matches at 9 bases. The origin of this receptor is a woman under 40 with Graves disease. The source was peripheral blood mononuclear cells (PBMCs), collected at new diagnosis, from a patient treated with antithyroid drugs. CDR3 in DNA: TGTGCCAGCACCCAGGGACTAGCCGGGACCGGGGAGCTGTTTTTT. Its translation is CASTQGLAGTGELFF.